A selection of T cell receptor beta chains follows, all from one sample in a study of CD8 T cells in Susac syndrome. TCRdb reanalysed the immunoSEQ multiplex PCR reads using MiXCR and keeps one entry per CDR3 protein. The table records hundreds of thousands of distinct CDR3 sequences, 93% of them present only once. The sample comprised CD4+ T cells from PBMCs. These receptors came from a human donor with multiple sclerosis. The CDR3 runs from the conserved cysteine through the conserved F or W. The D gene is left open where the match is weak. Not every row has a clone size; where given, it reads once, few, many or a size class.

TRBJ2-5,TRBD1,NA,TRBV24-1,12,TGTGCCACGGGGACAGGGGAAGAGACCCAGTACTTC,CATGTGEETQYF
TRBJ2-1,TRBD1,once,TRBV7-9,15,TGTGCCAGCAGCCCCAGGAGCGTACAGGGGTATGAGCAGTTCTTC,CASSPRSVQGYEQFF
TRBJ1-6,NA,NA,TRBV10-1,14,TGCGCCAGCAGTGAGACACCAGGGGATTCACCCCTCCACTTT,CASSETPGDSPLHF
TRBJ2-3,NA,NA,TRBV9,16,TGTGCCAGCAGCGTAGGAGAGGGCCGAAGCACAGATACGCAGTATTTT,CASSVGEGRSTDTQYF
TRBJ1-2,NA,NA,TRBV29-1,14,TGCAGCGTTGAGAGGGATGGGTCCGTGGGGGGCTACACCTTC,CSVERDGSVGGYTF
TRBJ2-2,NA,NA,TRBV5-1,15,TGCGCCAGCAGCGTAAAGGTTTCGGCTGCCGGGGAGCTGTTTTTT,CASSVKVSAAGELFF
TRBJ2-1,TRBD2,NA,TRBV5-6,18,TGTGCCAGCAGCCTTGGGACTAGCGGGAGGGTTGGTCACAATGAGCAGTTCTTC,CASSLGTSGRVGHNEQFF
TRBJ1-4,TRBD1,NA,TRBV5-6,17,TGTGCCAGCAGTTCCCCCGGGACAGGGGCTTTTAATGAAAAACTGTTTTTT,CASSSPGTGAFNEKLFF
TRBJ2-1,TRBD2,once,TRBV4-1,22,TGCGCCAGCAGCCATCGCACACCGGGACTAGCGGGAGTCAAGAGCTCCTACAATGAGCAGTTCTTC,CASSHRTPGLAGVKSSYNEQFF
TRBJ1-1,NA,NA,TRBV28,11,TGTGCCAGCCACAAGAACACTGAAGCTTTCTTT,CASHKNTEAFF
TRBJ2-1,TRBD2,NA,TRBV9,15,TGTGCCAGCAGCGTAAGCGGGAATTCGGGCAATGAGCAGTTCTTC,CASSVSGNSGNEQFF
TRBJ1-3,NA,NA,TRBV15,14,TGTGCCACCAGCAGAGATATGGGGTACACGACCATATATTTT,CATSRDMGYTTIYF
TRBJ2-3,NA,NA,TRBV20-1,15,TGCAGTGCTAGAGATCCTAGGGGGAGGGCAGATACGCAGTATTTT,CSARDPRGRADTQYF
TRBJ2-5,NA,NA,TRBV3-1,12,TGTGCCAGCAGCCAAGTCCTGGAGACCCAGTACTTC,CASSQVLETQYF
TRBJ1-1,NA,once,TRBV19,14,TGTGCCAGTAGTCCTGACAGATCGAACACTGAAGCTTTCTTT,CASSPDRSNTEAFF
TRBJ2-1,NA,NA,TRBV20-1,15,TGCAGTGCTGACTCGACAGCAATGGGGTACAATGAGCAGTTCTTC,CSADSTAMGYNEQFF
TRBJ2-7,NA,NA,TRBV29-1,15,TGCAGCGTCCCTAAAACAGACTCGAGCTCCTACGAGCAGTACTTC,CSVPKTDSSSYEQYF
TRBJ2-4,NA,NA,TRBV29-1,12,TGCAGCGCCCGATTCGCCAAAAACATTCAGTACTTC,CSARFAKNIQYF
TRBJ2-5,NA,NA,TRBV27,13,TGTGCCAGCAGCTCCCTCTGGCAAGAGACCCAGTACTTC,CASSSLWQETQYF
TRBJ1-5,NA,NA,TRBV14,15,TGTGCCAGCAGCCTCTACATGTCAGGGCTCCAGCCCCAGCATTTT,CASSLYMSGLQPQHF
TRBJ2-5,TRBD1,NA,TRBV12-3/TRBV12-4,13,TGTGCCAGCAGTCCCTACAGGGGTGAGACCCAGTACTTC,CASSPYRGETQYF
TRBJ1-1,NA,NA,TRBV20-1,15,TGCAGTGCTAGGGAACCAGGGATGGGGAACACTGAAGCTTTCTTT,CSAREPGMGNTEAFF
TRBJ1-5,TRBD1,NA,TRBV19,14,TGTGCCAGCTTGGACAGGGGAGGGAATCAGCCCCAGCATTTT,CASLDRGGNQPQHF
TRBJ2-3,NA,NA,TRBV5-6,15,TGTGCCAGCAGCTTTGGGAGACGAGTCACAGATACGCAGTATTTT,CASSFGRRVTDTQYF
TRBJ1-2,NA,NA,TRBV3-1,16,TGTGCCAGCAGCCCTGAACGGACATCCAGACTCGATGGCTACACCTTC,CASSPERTSRLDGYTF
TRBJ2-3,NA,NA,TRBV7-2,18,TGTGCCAGCAGTCTAAAATGGGGAGTGGGCGGGGGCACAGATACGCAGTATTTT,CASSLKWGVGGGTDTQYF
TRBJ2-5,NA,NA,TRBV9,14,TGTGCCAGCAGCGTAGCGGGAGTGCGGGAGACCCAGTACTTC,CASSVAGVRETQYF
TRBJ1-1,NA,NA,TRBV29-1,18,TGCAGCGTTGGCGGACAGTCTCCAGTAGGAGGAATGAACACTGAAGCTTTCTTT,CSVGGQSPVGGMNTEAFF
TRBJ2-1,TRBD2,NA,TRBV29-1,14,TGCAGCGTTGTCCGGACTAGCGGTTACAATGAGCAGTTCTTC,CSVVRTSGYNEQFF
TRBJ2-1,TRBD2,NA,TRBV6-1,15,TGTGCCAGCAGTGATCGACTAGCGGGAGGGAATGAGCAGTTCTTC,CASSDRLAGGNEQFF
TRBJ2-5,NA,NA,TRBV5-1,12,TGCGCCAGCTTCGAGCGGCAAGAGACCCAGTACTTC,CASFERQETQYF
TRBJ1-1,NA,NA,TRBV6-2/TRBV6-3,16,TGTGCCAGCATCCCCATTGGACGGACTGTGAACACTGAAGCTTTCTTT,CASIPIGRTVNTEAFF
TRBJ2-1,TRBD2,NA,TRBV20-1,15,TGCAGTGCTACTGGACTAGCGGGGTTTCTGGATGAGCAGTTCTTC,CSATGLAGFLDEQFF
TRBJ1-4,NA,NA,TRBV18,15,TGTGCCAGCTCGCCCCTTCCGGGTCCTAATGAAAAACTGTTTTTT,CASSPLPGPNEKLFF
TRBJ2-5,NA,once,TRBV12-3/TRBV12-4,15,TGTGCCAGCGCCCTGGGGGTGTGGGGCCGGGAGACCCAGTACTTC,CASALGVWGRETQYF